The 16 T cell receptor beta chains below come from one sample, sequenced in a study of T cells expressing NK-cell markers. TCRdb derives one entry per CDR3 protein from the 5' RACE reads, leaving out DNA. The sample's table shows hundreds of thousands of distinct CDR3 sequences. Sequenced material: blood T cells: a sorted CD56 or NKG2C T cell subset, CD4+ or CD8+ T cells, or bulk PBMC T cells (not recorded which). The receptors were gathered from a woman between 18 and 69 years old in good health.

The CDR3 reads CASSVSPVSSYEQYF. This sequence joins TRBV9 and TRBJ2-7; TCRdb returns TRBD1, unconfirmable since there is no DNA. The CDR3 has 15 amino acids. From germline, CDR1 is SGDLS and CDR2 YYNGEE.

The V and J genes are TRBV5-1 and TRBJ2-1. Germline V gene lookup returns CDR1 SGHRS and CDR2 YFSETQ. There are 16 residues in the CDR3. CDR3: CASSLPRSSSYNEQFF.

The chain has TRBV6-5 and TRBJ1-2; TCRdb names TRBD1, which stays unverified in the absence of DNA. This CDR3 contains 15 residues. CDR1 is MNHEY, CDR2 SVGAGI, per germline. The CDR3 loop reads CASSYSKRPNYGYTF.

V usage is TRBV5-1 and J usage is TRBJ2-2. Looked up from germline, CDR1 is SGHRS and CDR2 is YFSETQ. CDR3 length: 15 residues. This CDR3 is CASSLTSPATGELFF.

The chain recombines TRBV29-1 with TRBJ2-7; TCRdb's D gene call, TRBD1, goes unchecked for lack of DNA. The CDR3 totals 14 residues. Germline CDR1 reads SQVTM; CDR2 reads ANQGSEA. The CDR3: CSVSDRGVAYEQYF.

The chain links TRBV15 to TRBJ2-7; no DNA is available, so the TRBD2 call from TCRdb remains unchecked. Germline lookup yields CDR1 LNHNV and CDR2 YYDKDF (reference sequence). This CDR3 region has 17 residues. The CDR3 spells CATSRDRGERYSYEQYF.

The chain combines TRBV28 with TRBJ1-5; TCRdb gives TRBD1 as the D gene, but with no DNA this cannot be confirmed. Germline loops: CDR1 MDHEN, CDR2 SYDVKM. This CDR3 is 16 amino acids long. The CDR3 protein is CASSPGFHQSNQPQHF.

The J gene is TRBJ2-1, the V gene TRBV7-9; lacking DNA, the TRBD1 call made by TCRdb goes unchecked. The CDR3 totals 13 residues. Germline V gives CDR1 SEHNR, CDR2 FQNEAQ (reference sequence). This CDR3 reads CASSLSAGHEQFF.

J is TRBJ2-3 and V is TRBV12-3 or TRBV12-4; there is no DNA to check the TCRdb D call of TRBD1. The CDR3 length is 16 residues. This chain's CDR3 is CASSLRAGAGTDTQYF.

This chain joins TRBV20-1 and TRBJ2-1; TCRdb indicates TRBD2, and absent DNA this call remains unverified. The germline CDR1 and CDR2 sequences are DFQATT and SNEGSKA (reference sequence). There are 12 residues in the CDR3. CDR3 in amino acids: CSAPAGDNEQFF.

The CDR3 protein is CASSLERSYGYTF. The chain joins TRBV5-6 to TRBJ1-2. There are 13 residues in the CDR3. The V gene's germline CDR1 is SGHDT and CDR2 YYEEEE.

V gene TRBV9 combines with J gene TRBJ2-4. Germline CDR1 is SGDLS and CDR2 is YYNGEE. The CDR3 is 14 residues long. This CDR3 reads CASSETMGENIQYF. The full variable domain, in which reference TRBV9 and TRBJ2-4 provide the parts outside the CDR3, is DSGVTQTPKHLITATGQRVTLRCSPRSGDLSVYWYQQSLDQGLQFLIQYYNGEERAKGNILERFSAQQFPDLHSELNLSSLELGDSALYFCASSETMGENIQYFGAGTRLSVL.

V usage is TRBV4-3 and J usage is TRBJ2-2. This CDR3 contains 16 residues. Germline V gene sequence: CDR1 LGHNA, CDR2 YSLEER. Here the CDR3 reads CASSQVVTSSGGELFF.

This sequence joins TRBV11-2 and TRBJ2-4; TCRdb designates TRBD1, a call that cannot be tested without DNA. Germline V gene data show CDR1 as SGHAT and CDR2 as FQNNGV. CDR3 size: 15 residues. CDR3 sequence reads: CASRTGTGDKNIQYF.

V gene TRBV12-3 or TRBV12-4 combines with J gene TRBJ1-5. The CDR3 length is 15 residues. The CDR3 region is CASSLAAHSNQPQHF.

The CDR3 reads CASSPYRGSGETQYF. The chain uses TRBV27 and TRBJ2-5; checking the TCRdb D call of TRBD1 is not possible without DNA. This CDR3 comprises 15 residues. Per the germline V gene, CDR1 is MNHEY and CDR2 is SMNVEV (reference sequence).